This TCR beta chain stems from a study of CD8 T cells in Susac syndrome. CD8+ and CD4+ T cells from blood underwent TCR beta sequencing, which was carried out in a high-throughput format. TEMRA cells were FACS-enriched, with CD8+ and CD4+ T cells isolated negatively. With random hexamers, about 0.5 to 1 ug RNA was reverse transcribed. Across 54 Vbeta and 13 Jbeta, TCR beta CDR3 was amplified with immunoSEQ multiplex PCR. TCRdb re-called the immunoSEQ multiplex PCR reads through MiXCR, storing one row per CDR3 protein. The sample includes tens of thousands of distinct CDR3 sequences, around 93% of them seen just once. The sequenced material came from CD8+ T cells from PBMCs. The sequence was collected from a human donor in good health.

CDR3 DNA sequence: TGTGCCAGCAGTGAGACAGGGCCTAGCAATCAGCCCCAGCATTTT. Amino acid sequence: CASSETGPSNQPQHF. V usage is TRBV2 and J usage is TRBJ1-5, with 7 bases fitting TRBD1. Germline V gives CDR1 SNHLY, CDR2 FYNNEI. Trimming at V came to 3 bases and at J to 0 bases, leaving 2 bases not matched to a gene. The CDR3 spans 15 residues.